The rows below give T cell receptor beta chains drawn from one sample of a study of shared clonotypes between healthy human individuals. Some clones are missing from TCRdb's copy, which holds only in-frame ones; the method was immunoSEQ multiplex PCR. Among around 2,100,000 clones listed, around 96% were seen once. The material sequenced was naive CD8+ T cells sorted from blood. Receptors were obtained from a man aged 18 to 29 in good health. Each CDR3 is given with its conserved first and last residue. D genes are given only for firm matches. For some rows the clone size is stated as once, few or many, or as a class when expanded; others skip it.

v_call: TRBV4-1; clone_size: -; d_call: -; j_call: TRBJ2-7; cdr3_aa: CASSIERAPNYEQYF; cdr3_nt: TGCGCCAGCAGTATAGAACGGGCCCCCAACTACGAGCAGTACTTC
v_call: TRBV5-6; clone_size: -; d_call: TRBD2; j_call: TRBJ2-7; cdr3_aa: CASSPWTSGGHEQYF; cdr3_nt: TGTGCCAGCAGCCCCTGGACTAGCGGGGGCCACGAGCAGTACTTC
v_call: TRBV30; clone_size: -; d_call: -; j_call: TRBJ2-3; cdr3_aa: CAGRPPRRTDTQYF; cdr3_nt: TGTGCCGGAAGGCCCCCCCGGAGGACAGATACGCAGTATTTT
v_call: TRBV9; clone_size: -; d_call: TRBD2; j_call: TRBJ2-1; cdr3_aa: CASSVEGWGGSNEQFF; cdr3_nt: TGTGCCAGCAGCGTAGAAGGTTGGGGCGGGAGCAATGAGCAGTTCTTC
v_call: TRBV5-1; clone_size: -; d_call: -; j_call: TRBJ2-7; cdr3_aa: CASSLTSSASYEQYF; cdr3_nt: TGCGCCAGCAGCCTAACCTCATCCGCCTCCTACGAGCAGTACTTC
v_call: TRBV7-9; clone_size: -; d_call: -; j_call: TRBJ2-1; cdr3_aa: CASSTGAVSYNEQFF; cdr3_nt: TGTGCCAGCAGCACGGGAGCGGTATCATACAATGAGCAGTTCTTC
v_call: TRBV10-3; clone_size: -; d_call: TRBD1; j_call: TRBJ2-7; cdr3_aa: CAISESGGQGVYEQYF; cdr3_nt: TGTGCCATCAGTGAGTCGGGGGGACAGGGGGTCTACGAGCAGTACTTC
v_call: TRBV7-2; clone_size: -; d_call: TRBD2; j_call: TRBJ2-5; cdr3_aa: CASSLVLAGVLETQYF; cdr3_nt: TGTGCCAGCAGCTTAGTACTAGCGGGAGTTTTGGAGACCCAGTACTTC
v_call: TRBV11-1; clone_size: -; d_call: -; j_call: TRBJ1-1; cdr3_aa: CASSLDGGGITEAFF; cdr3_nt: TGTGCCAGCAGCTTAGATGGTGGGGGGATTACTGAAGCTTTCTTT
v_call: TRBV29-1; clone_size: -; d_call: -; j_call: TRBJ1-1; cdr3_aa: CSVPGGTEAFF; cdr3_nt: TGCAGCGTGCCAGGAGGGACTGAAGCTTTCTTT
v_call: TRBV7-3; clone_size: -; d_call: TRBD1; j_call: TRBJ1-4; cdr3_aa: CASSPWDSSTGTNEKLFF; cdr3_nt: TGTGCCAGCAGCCCATGGGACAGTTCCACAGGAACTAATGAAAAACTGTTTTTT
v_call: TRBV4-3; clone_size: -; d_call: -; j_call: TRBJ2-1; cdr3_aa: CASSQAGSSYNEQFF; cdr3_nt: TGCGCCAGCAGCCAAGCGGGGAGCTCCTACAATGAGCAGTTCTTC
v_call: TRBV5-6; clone_size: -; d_call: -; j_call: TRBJ2-7; cdr3_aa: CASSLSLQHYEQYF; cdr3_nt: TGTGCCAGCAGCTTGAGTCTCCAACACTACGAGCAGTACTTC
v_call: TRBV15; clone_size: once; d_call: -; j_call: TRBJ1-4; cdr3_aa: CATSVQTNEKLFF; cdr3_nt: TGTGCCACCAGCGTACAAACGAATGAAAAACTGTTTTTT
v_call: TRBV4-3; clone_size: -; d_call: -; j_call: TRBJ2-3; cdr3_aa: CASSQGSLWAADTQYF; cdr3_nt: TGCGCCAGCAGCCAAGGTTCTTTGTGGGCGGCAGATACGCAGTATTTT
v_call: TRBV7-9; clone_size: -; d_call: -; j_call: TRBJ2-5; cdr3_aa: CASSAVGWAETQYF; cdr3_nt: TGTGCCAGCAGCGCCGTTGGGTGGGCAGAGACCCAGTACTTC
v_call: TRBV2; clone_size: -; d_call: -; j_call: TRBJ1-2; cdr3_aa: CASSQDTEYGYTF; cdr3_nt: TGTGCCAGCAGTCAGGACACGGAGTATGGCTACACCTTC
v_call: TRBV9; clone_size: once; d_call: TRBD1; j_call: TRBJ1-4; cdr3_aa: CASSPRFGTDNEKLFF; cdr3_nt: TGTGCCAGCAGCCCCCGGTTTGGGACAGACAATGAAAAACTGTTTTTT
v_call: TRBV13; clone_size: -; d_call: TRBD1; j_call: TRBJ1-4; cdr3_aa: CASSPNRGNEKLFF; cdr3_nt: TGTGCCAGCAGCCCGAACAGGGGTAATGAAAAACTGTTTTTT
v_call: TRBV29-1; clone_size: -; d_call: -; j_call: TRBJ2-7; cdr3_aa: CSVVLEISYEQYF; cdr3_nt: TGCAGCGTTGTTTTGGAGATATCCTACGAGCAGTACTTC
v_call: TRBV19; clone_size: few; d_call: -; j_call: TRBJ1-4; cdr3_aa: CASSIRLQLIERLFF; cdr3_nt: TGTGCCAGTAGTATACGGCTGCAACTAATCGAGAGACTGTTTTTT
v_call: TRBV7-9; clone_size: -; d_call: -; j_call: TRBJ1-4; cdr3_aa: CASSLTQDEKLFF; cdr3_nt: TGTGCCAGCAGCTTAACGCAGGATGAAAAACTGTTTTTT
v_call: TRBV4-1; clone_size: once; d_call: -; j_call: TRBJ2-5; cdr3_aa: CASSQAPVETQYF; cdr3_nt: TGCGCCAGCAGCCAGGCACCGGTTGAGACCCAGTACTTC
v_call: TRBV15; clone_size: -; d_call: TRBD2; j_call: TRBJ2-1; cdr3_aa: CATSRGVASGTDSYNEQFF; cdr3_nt: TGTGCCACCAGCAGAGGGGTTGCTAGCGGGACTGACTCCTACAATGAGCAGTTCTTC
v_call: TRBV4-1; clone_size: -; d_call: TRBD2; j_call: TRBJ2-1; cdr3_aa: CASSQGGGLAGGKTGEQFF; cdr3_nt: TGCGCCAGCAGCCAAGGGGGCGGGCTAGCGGGGGGAAAAACAGGTGAGCAGTTCTTC